Following are 10 T cell receptor beta chains from one sample sequenced in a study of blood T cell repertoires in COVID-19. Here immunoSEQ multiplex PCR was the method, and the copy in TCRdb shows in-frame clones only, minus some. Of about 89,000 clones in the sample, about 85% were seen once. The material sequenced was peripheral blood. The receptors were sampled from a woman aged 80 or over with acute or convalescent COVID-19.

The V call is TRBV7-8, the J call TRBJ2-5; 8 nucleotides line up with TRBD1. The length of the CDR3 is 14 residues. Trimming took 5 bases from V and 6 from J; bases not matched to a gene: 8. Looked up from germline, CDR1 is SGHVS and CDR2 is FQNEAQ. The CDR3 is CASSLTGAGKTQYF. In DNA, the CDR3 is TGTGCCAGCAGCCTGACAGGGGCGGGAAAGACCCAGTACTTC. The full variable domain, completed using reference TRBV7-8 and TRBJ2-5, is GAGVSQSPRYKVAKRGQDVALRCDPISGHVSLFWYQQALGQGPEFLTYFQNEAQLDKSGLPSDRFFAERPEGSVSTLKIQRTQQEDSAVYLCASSLTGAGKTQYFGPGTRLLVL.

V usage is TRBV11-2 and J usage is TRBJ1-1; 7 nucleotides agree with TRBD1. Unmatched junction bases numbered 9, after V lost 5 bases and J lost 3 bases. The CDR3 has 15 amino acids. Germline CDR1 reads SGHAT; CDR2 reads FQNNGV. The CDR3: CASSVGQWGDTEAFF. The CDR3 bases are TGTGCCAGCAGCGTGGGACAGTGGGGCGACACTGAAGCTTTCTTT.

The chain couples TRBV18 to TRBJ2-7, with D maybe TRBD2 (6 bases). This CDR3 is 13 amino acids long. V gave up 2 bases and J gave up 6 bases, with 11 bases separating them. Germline values: CDR1 KGHSH, CDR2 LQKENI. The CDR3 sequence is CASSPGGLGEQYF. DNA for the CDR3: TGTGCCAGCTCACCAGGAGGGCTGGGCGAGCAGTACTTC.

This chain joins TRBV28 and TRBJ2-7; the D is unclear. Trimming removed 3 bases at V and 3 bases at J, with 6 bases between. The CDR3 contains 12 residues. Germline CDR1 and CDR2: MDHEN and SYDVKM. The CDR3 reads CASSFRDYEQYF. The CDR3 DNA reads TGTGCCAGCAGTTTTCGAGACTACGAGCAGTACTTC.

The genes are TRBV28 and TRBJ1-5; no clear D gene. The length of the CDR3 is 14 residues. CDR1 and CDR2 from the germline V gene are MDHEN and SYDVKM. The V gene lost 5 bases and the J gene lost 3 bases, with 11 bases spanning the gap. In nucleotides, the CDR3 is TGTGCCAGCAGTCCCGGGAGGCCCAATCAGCCCCAGCATTTT. It yields the protein CASSPGRPNQPQHF.

The gene calls are TRBV27 and TRBJ2-7; tentatively, D is TRBD2 (6 bases). Germline assignment: CDR1 MNHEY and CDR2 SMNVEV (reference sequence). Trimming took off 5 bases at V and 4 bases at J, with 12 bases between the two ends. The CDR3 length is 13 residues. CDR3: CASSPRRGYEQYV. The CDR3, as DNA: TGTGCCAGCAGTCCGAGGCGGGGTTACGAGCAGTACGTC.

The J gene is TRBJ1-1, the V gene TRBV3-1 (or the pseudogene TRBV3-2); 7 positions agree with TRBD1. The V segment lost 4 bases and the J segment 7 bases; nucleotides outside the gene matches: 12. The CDR3 consists of 15 residues. Germline V gene lookup returns CDR1 LGHDT and CDR2 YNNKEL (reference sequence). The CDR3 loop is CASSPKGQTLNEAFF. The CDR3 DNA sequence: TGTGCCAGCAGCCCAAAGGGACAGACACTGAATGAAGCTTTCTTT.

In its sample, this clone was seen a few times. V usage is TRBV7-2 and J usage is TRBJ1-4; D may be TRBD1 (6 bases). Per the germline V gene, CDR1 is SGHTA and CDR2 is FQGNSA. Deletions cut 5 bases from V and 8 bases from J, with 21 bases between. CDR3 length equals 16 residues. In DNA form, the CDR3 reads TGTGCCAGCAGCCGGATCGTAGGGGGGGCCAGAGAAAAACTGTTTTTT. Protein product: CASSRIVGGAREKLFF.

The chain combines TRBV19 with TRBJ1-1; TRBD1 matches at 7 bases. Germline lookup yields CDR1 LNHDA and CDR2 SQIVND (reference sequence). The CDR3 consists of 14 residues. Trimming took 5 bases from V and 4 from J; bases not matched to a gene: 7. The CDR3: CASSVGGGPTEAFF. CDR3 bases: TGTGCCAGTAGTGTTGGAGGGGGCCCCACTGAAGCTTTCTTT.

J is TRBJ2-3 and V is TRBV24-1, with 7 nucleotides matching TRBD2. V shed 9 bases and J 8 bases; nucleotides not matched to a gene: 10. This CDR3 contains 13 residues. Germline V CDR1 and CDR2: KGHDR, SFDVKD. The CDR3 DNA reads TGTGCCACCGGCCTGGGAACGGGGGGTACGCAGTATTTT. It is translated as CATGLGTGGTQYF.